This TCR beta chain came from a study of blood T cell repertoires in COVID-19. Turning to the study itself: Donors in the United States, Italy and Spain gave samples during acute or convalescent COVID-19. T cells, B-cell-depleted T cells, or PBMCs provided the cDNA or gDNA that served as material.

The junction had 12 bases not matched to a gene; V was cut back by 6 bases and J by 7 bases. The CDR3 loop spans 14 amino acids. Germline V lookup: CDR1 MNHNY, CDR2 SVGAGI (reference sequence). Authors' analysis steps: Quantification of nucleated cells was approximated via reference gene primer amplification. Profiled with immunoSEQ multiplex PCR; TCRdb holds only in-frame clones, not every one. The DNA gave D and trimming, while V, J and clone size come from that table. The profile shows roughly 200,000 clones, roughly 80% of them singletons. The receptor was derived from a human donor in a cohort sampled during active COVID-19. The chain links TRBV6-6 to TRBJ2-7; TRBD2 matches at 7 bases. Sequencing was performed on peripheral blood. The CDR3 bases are TGTGCCAGCAGAGAGGGACTCACCGGGAGGGAGCAGTACTTC. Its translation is CASREGLTGREQYF.